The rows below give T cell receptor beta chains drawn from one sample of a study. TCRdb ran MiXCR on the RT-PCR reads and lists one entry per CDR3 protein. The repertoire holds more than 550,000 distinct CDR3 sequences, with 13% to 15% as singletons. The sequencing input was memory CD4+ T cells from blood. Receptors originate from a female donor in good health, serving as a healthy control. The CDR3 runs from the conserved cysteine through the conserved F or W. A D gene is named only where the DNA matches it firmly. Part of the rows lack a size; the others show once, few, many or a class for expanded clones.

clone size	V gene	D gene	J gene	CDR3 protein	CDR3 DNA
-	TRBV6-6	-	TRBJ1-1	CATGSFGTGVTEAFF	TGTGCCACCGGAAGTTTCGGGACGGGGGTCACTGAAGCTTTCTTT
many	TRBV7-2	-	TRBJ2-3	CASSTRGNTDTQYF	TGTGCCAGCAGTACCAGGGGTAACACAGATACGCAGTATTTT
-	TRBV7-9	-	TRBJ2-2	CASSLGGIGTGELFF	TGTGCCAGCAGCTTAGGAGGGATAGGCACCGGGGAGCTGTTTTTT
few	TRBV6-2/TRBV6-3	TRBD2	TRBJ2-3	CASSPGTSGAYSTDTQYF	TGTGCCAGCAGCCCCGGGACTAGCGGGGCCTATAGCACAGATACGCAGTATTTT
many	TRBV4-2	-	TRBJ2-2	CASSQDNSGLTGELFF	TGTGCCAGCAGCCAAGATAACAGCGGGCTTACCGGGGAGCTGTTTTTT
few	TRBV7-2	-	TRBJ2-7	CASSLASGGASYEQYF	TGTGCCAGCAGCTTAGCCTCGGGGGGCGCATCCTACGAGCAGTACTTC
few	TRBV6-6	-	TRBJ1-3	CASKQTGNTIYF	TGTGCCAGCAAGCAAACCGGAAACACCATATATTTT
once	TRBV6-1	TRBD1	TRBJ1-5	CASSAGTGANQPQHF	TGTGCCAGCAGTGCAGGGACAGGGGCAAATCAGCCCCAGCATTTT
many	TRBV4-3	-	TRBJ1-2	CASSQGVTLNYGYTF	TGCGCCAGCAGCCAAGGTGTTACACTGAACTATGGCTACACCTTC
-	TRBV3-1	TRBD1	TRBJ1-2	CASRGDGQVYGYTF	TGTGCCAGCAGGGGGGACGGACAGGTCTATGGCTACACCTTC
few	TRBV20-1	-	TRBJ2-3	CSARDFQGGLNTQYF	TGCAGTGCTAGAGATTTCCAGGGGGGTCTGAATACGCAGTATTTT
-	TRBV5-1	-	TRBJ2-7	CASSLEGIIYEQYF	TGCGCCAGCAGCTTGGAGGGGATAATTTACGAGCAGTACTTC
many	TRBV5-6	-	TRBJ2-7	CASSPGQMVDEQYF	TGTGCCAGCAGCCCCGGCCAAATGGTAGACGAGCAGTACTTC